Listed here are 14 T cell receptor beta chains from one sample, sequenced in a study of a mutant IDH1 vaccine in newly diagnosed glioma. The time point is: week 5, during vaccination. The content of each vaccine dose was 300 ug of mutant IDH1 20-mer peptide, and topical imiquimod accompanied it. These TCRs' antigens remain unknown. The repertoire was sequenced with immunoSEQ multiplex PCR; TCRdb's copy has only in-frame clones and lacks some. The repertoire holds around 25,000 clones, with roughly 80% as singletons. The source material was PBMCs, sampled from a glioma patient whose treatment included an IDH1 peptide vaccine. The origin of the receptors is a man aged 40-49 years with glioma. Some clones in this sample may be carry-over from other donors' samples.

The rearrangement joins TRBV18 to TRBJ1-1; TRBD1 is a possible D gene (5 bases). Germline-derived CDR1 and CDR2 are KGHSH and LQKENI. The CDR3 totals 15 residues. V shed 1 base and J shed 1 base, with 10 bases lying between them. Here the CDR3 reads CASSPQGTANTEAFF. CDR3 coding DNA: TGTGCCAGCTCACCACAGGGGACGGCGAACACTGAAGCTTTCTTT. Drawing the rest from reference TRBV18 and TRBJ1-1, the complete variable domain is NAGVMQNPRHLVRRRGQEARLRCSPMKGHSHVYWYRQLPEEGLKFMVYLQKENIIDESGMPKERFSAEFPKEGPSILRIQQVVRGDSAAYFCASSPQGTANTEAFFGQGTRLTVV.

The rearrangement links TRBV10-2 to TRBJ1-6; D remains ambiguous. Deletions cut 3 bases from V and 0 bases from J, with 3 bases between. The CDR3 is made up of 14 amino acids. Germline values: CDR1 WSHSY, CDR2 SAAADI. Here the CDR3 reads CASSDSSYNSPLHF. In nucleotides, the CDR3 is TGCGCCAGCAGTGACAGCTCCTATAATTCACCCCTCCACTTT.

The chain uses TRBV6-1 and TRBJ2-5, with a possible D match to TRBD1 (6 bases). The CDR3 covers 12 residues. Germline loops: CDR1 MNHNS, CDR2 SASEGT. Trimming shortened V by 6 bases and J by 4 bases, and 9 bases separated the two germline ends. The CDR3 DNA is TGTGCCAGCAGCTACAGGGTAGAGACCCAGTACTTC. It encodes CASSYRVETQYF.

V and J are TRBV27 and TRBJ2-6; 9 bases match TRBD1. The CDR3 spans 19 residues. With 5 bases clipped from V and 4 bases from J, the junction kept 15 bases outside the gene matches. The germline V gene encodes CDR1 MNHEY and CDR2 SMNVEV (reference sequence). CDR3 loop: CASSPRTGAHSSGANVLTF. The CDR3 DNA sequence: TGTGCCAGCAGTCCTCGGACAGGGGCTCATTCCTCCGGGGCCAACGTCCTGACTTTC.

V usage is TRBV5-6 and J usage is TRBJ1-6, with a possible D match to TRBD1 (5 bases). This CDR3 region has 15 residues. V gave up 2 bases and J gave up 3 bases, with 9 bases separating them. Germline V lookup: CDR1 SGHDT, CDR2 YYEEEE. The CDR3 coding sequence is TGTGCCAGCAGCTTTGGGGGAAACTATAATTCACCCCTCCACTTT. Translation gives CASSFGGNYNSPLHF.

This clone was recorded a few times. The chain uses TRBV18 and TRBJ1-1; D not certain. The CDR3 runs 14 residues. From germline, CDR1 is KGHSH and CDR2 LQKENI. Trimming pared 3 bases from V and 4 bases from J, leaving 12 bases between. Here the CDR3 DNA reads TGTGCCAGCTCACCTGGAGGAAGAGGCACTGAAGCTTTCTTT. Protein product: CASSPGGRGTEAFF. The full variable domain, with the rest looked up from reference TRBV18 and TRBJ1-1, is NAGVMQNPRHLVRRRGQEARLRCSPMKGHSHVYWYRQLPEEGLKFMVYLQKENIIDESGMPKERFSAEFPKEGPSILRIQQVVRGDSAAYFCASSPGGRGTEAFFGQGTRLTVV.

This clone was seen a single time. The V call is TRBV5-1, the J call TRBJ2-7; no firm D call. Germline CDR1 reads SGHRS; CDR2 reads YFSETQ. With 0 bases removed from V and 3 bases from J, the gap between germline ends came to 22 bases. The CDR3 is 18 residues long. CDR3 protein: CASSLAWPTFESVYEQYF. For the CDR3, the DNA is TGCGCCAGCAGCTTGGCCTGGCCCACCTTCGAATCGGTCTACGAGCAGTACTTC.

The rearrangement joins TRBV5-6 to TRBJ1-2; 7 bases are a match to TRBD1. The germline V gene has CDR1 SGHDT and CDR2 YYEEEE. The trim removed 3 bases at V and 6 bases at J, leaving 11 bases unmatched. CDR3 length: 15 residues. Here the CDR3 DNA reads TGTGCCAGCAGCTCCCCCGGGACAGAAACCCATGGCTACACCTTC. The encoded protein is CASSSPGTETHGYTF.

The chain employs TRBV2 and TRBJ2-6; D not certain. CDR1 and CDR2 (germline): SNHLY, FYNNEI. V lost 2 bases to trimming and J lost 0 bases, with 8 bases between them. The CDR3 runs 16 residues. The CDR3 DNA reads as TGTGCCAGCAGTGAATACGGCCTCTCTGGGGCCAACGTCCTGACTTTC. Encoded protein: CASSEYGLSGANVLTF.

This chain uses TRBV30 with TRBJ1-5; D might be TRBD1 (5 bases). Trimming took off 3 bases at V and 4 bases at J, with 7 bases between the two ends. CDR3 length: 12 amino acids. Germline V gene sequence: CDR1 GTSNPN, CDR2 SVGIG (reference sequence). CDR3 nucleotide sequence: TGTGCCTGGAGCGGGGGGAATCAGCCCCAGCATTTT. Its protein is CAWSGGNQPQHF.

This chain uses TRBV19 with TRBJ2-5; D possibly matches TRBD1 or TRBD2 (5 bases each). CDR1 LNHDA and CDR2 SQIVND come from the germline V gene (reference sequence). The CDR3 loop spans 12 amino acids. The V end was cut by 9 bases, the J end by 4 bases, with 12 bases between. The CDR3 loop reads CASSAGGETQYF. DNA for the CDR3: TGTGCCAGCTCGGCTGGGGGAGAGACCCAGTACTTC.

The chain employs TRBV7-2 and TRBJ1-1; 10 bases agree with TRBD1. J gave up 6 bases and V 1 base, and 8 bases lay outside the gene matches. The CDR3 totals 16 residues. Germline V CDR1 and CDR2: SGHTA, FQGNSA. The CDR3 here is CASSLVGTGVGAEAFF. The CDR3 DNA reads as TGTGCCAGCAGCTTAGTAGGGACAGGGGTCGGTGCTGAAGCTTTCTTT.

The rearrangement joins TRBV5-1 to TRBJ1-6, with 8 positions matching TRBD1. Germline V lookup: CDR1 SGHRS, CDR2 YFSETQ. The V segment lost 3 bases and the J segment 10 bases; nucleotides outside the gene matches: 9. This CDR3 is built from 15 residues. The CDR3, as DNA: TGCGCCAGCAGCTCCGGACAGGGCAATTCCTCACCCCTCCACTTT. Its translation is CASSSGQGNSSPLHF.

The CDR3 DNA reads TGTGCCAGCAGCTCCCCACAGTCTGGAAACACCATATATTTT. This sequence encodes CASSSPQSGNTIYF. This chain uses TRBV5-4 with TRBJ1-3, with D unresolved. V was cut by 3 bases and J by 1 base, with 8 bases left in between. Germline V gene data show CDR1 as SGHNT and CDR2 as YYREEE (reference sequence). The CDR3 extends over 14 amino acids.